The 27 T cell receptor beta chains below come from one sample, sequenced in a study of blood T cell repertoires in COVID-19. The table came from immunoSEQ multiplex PCR; TCRdb's copy has only in-frame clones and leaves some out. The data contain roughly 200,000 clones, over 75% of them singletons. The sample comprised peripheral blood. These receptor sequences come from a human donor with active or convalescent COVID-19. The donor label of this sample is uncertain.

The rearrangement uses TRBV2 and TRBJ2-2, with 11 bases fitting TRBD2. V lost 6 bases and J lost 7; bases outside the gene matches: 4. Germline V gene lookup returns CDR1 SNHLY and CDR2 FYNNEI. The CDR3 is made up of 14 amino acids. The chain's CDR3 is CASSALAGGGELFF. DNA of the CDR3: TGTGCCAGCAGCGCGCTAGCGGGAGGCGGGGAGCTGTTTTTT.

This clone has a handful of counts. J is TRBJ2-3 and V is TRBV2; TRBD2 matches at 9 bases. The germline V gene encodes CDR1 SNHLY and CDR2 FYNNEI. The CDR3 spans 14 residues. Losses at the gene ends were 6 bases for V and 4 bases for J; bases not matched to a gene: 5. The CDR3 protein is CASSPGLASDTQYF. Here the CDR3 DNA reads TGTGCCAGCAGCCCGGGACTAGCCTCAGATACGCAGTATTTT.

This clone has just one count. The rearrangement uses TRBV7-9 and TRBJ1-2; D is undetermined. The V gene lost 1 base and the J gene lost 4 bases, with 19 bases spanning the gap. The germline V gene encodes CDR1 SEHNR and CDR2 FQNEAQ (reference sequence). The CDR3 runs to 17 residues. The CDR3 spells CASSLGEMSFFGYGYTF. The DNA of the CDR3 is TGTGCCAGCAGCTTAGGAGAAATGTCGTTTTTCGGCTATGGCTACACCTTC.

CDR3 in amino acids: CASGTGTGLAPADTQYF. In nucleotides, the CDR3 is TGTGCTAGTGGTACCGGGACGGGACTAGCGCCGGCAGATACGCAGTATTTT. The rearrangement joins TRBV12-5 to TRBJ2-3, with 10 nucleotides matching TRBD2. The CDR3 contains 17 residues. V gave up 5 bases and J gave up 4 bases; unmatched junction bases: 12. CDR1 and CDR2 (germline): LGHNT, FRNRAP. Complete variable domain (other parts from reference TRBV12-5 and TRBJ2-3): DARVTQTPRHKVTEMGQEVTMRCQPILGHNTVFWYRQTMMQGLELLAYFRNRAPLDDSGMPKDRFSAEMPDATLATLKIQPSEPRDSAVYFCASGTGTGLAPADTQYFGPGTRLTVL.

This clone was detected ten times or more. J is TRBJ1-3 and V is TRBV7-2; 9 nucleotides agree with TRBD1. V dropped 2 bases and J dropped 8; count of bases not matched to a gene: 7. The CDR3 is made up of 15 amino acids. Per germline, CDR1 SGHTA and CDR2 FQGNSA. CDR3 sequence: CASSLRRDRVHTIYF. CDR3 nucleotides: TGTGCCAGCAGCTTACGCCGGGACAGGGTACACACCATATATTTT. Full variable domain (remainder filled in from reference TRBV7-2 and TRBJ1-3): GAGVSQSPSNKVTEKGKDVELRCDPISGHTALYWYRQSLGQGLEFLIYFQGNSAPDKSGLPSDRFSAERTGGSVSTLTIQRTQQEDSAVYLCASSLRRDRVHTIYFGEGSWLTVV.

The J gene is TRBJ1-4, the V gene TRBV7-6, with D tentatively TRBD1 (5 bases). The CDR3 extends over 15 amino acids. Trimming removed 4 bases from V and 6 bases from J, with 15 bases in between. Per germline, CDR1 SGHVS and CDR2 FNYEAQ. The CDR3: CASSSLRGGDEKLFF. CDR3 sequence (DNA): TGTGCCAGCAGCTCCCTTCGGGGGGGGGATGAAAAACTGTTTTTT.

The chain couples TRBV11-2 to TRBJ1-6, with D maybe TRBD1 (6 bases). Trimming took off 5 bases at V and 6 bases at J, with 14 bases between the two ends. Germline CDR1 reads SGHAT; CDR2 reads FQNNGV. This CDR3 comprises 15 residues. CDR3 nucleotides: TGTGCCAGCAGCGGACAGATCACCGGTAATTCACCCCTCCACTTT. The encoded protein is CASSGQITGNSPLHF.

As for this clone: The sample holds other DNA sequences that translate to the same CDR3. V gene TRBV6-5 combines with J gene TRBJ2-3; 9 bases map to TRBD2. CDR3 length equals 15 residues. The V gene's germline CDR1 is MNHEY and CDR2 SVGAGI. After removal of 1 base from V and 4 bases from J, the junction contained 3 bases not matched to a gene. CDR3 region: CASSYLAGGADTQYF. The CDR3 DNA is TGTGCCAGCAGTTACTTGGCGGGGGGGGCAGATACGCAGTATTTT.

This clone was counted a single time. The CDR3 loop reads CATSDPTGNYGYTF. CDR3 nucleotide sequence: TGTGCCACCAGTGACCCGACAGGGAACTATGGCTACACCTTC. This sequence joins TRBV24-1 and TRBJ1-2; TRBD1 matches at 7 bases. The V gene end was trimmed by 4 bases and the J gene end by 2 bases; junction bases not matched to a gene: 3. Germline V gene data show CDR1 as KGHDR and CDR2 as SFDVKD. This CDR3 contains 14 residues.

V gene TRBV6-5 combines with J gene TRBJ2-5, with a possible D match to TRBD1 (6 bases). The CDR3 consists of 13 residues. Per germline, CDR1 MNHEY and CDR2 SVGAGI. V was trimmed by 4 bases and J by 4 bases, leaving 10 bases between them. CDR3 nucleotides: TGTGCCAGCAGTTCAGGGGTCCCAGAGACCCAGTACTTC. Encoded protein: CASSSGVPETQYF.

This chain links TRBV5-8 with TRBJ2-1; the match to TRBD2 covers 13 bases. The CDR3 sequence is 15 residues long. Germline CDR1 SGHTS, CDR2 YDEGEE. V was pared by 2 bases and J by 7 bases, with 3 bases of the junction left unmatched. CDR3 sequence: CASSFGLAGVNEQFF. The CDR3 DNA sequence: TGTGCCAGCAGCTTCGGACTAGCGGGAGTGAATGAGCAGTTCTTC. The complete variable domain, with remaining parts taken from reference TRBV5-8 and TRBJ2-1, reads EAGVTQSPTHLIKTRGQQATLRCSPISGHTSVYWYQQALGLGLQFLLWYDEGEERNRGNFPPRFSGRQFPNYSSELNVNALELEDSALYLCASSFGLAGVNEQFFGPGTRLTVL.

This clone was seen more than once but under ten times. The V gene is TRBV6-2 or TRBV6-3, the J gene TRBJ2-5; the match to TRBD2 covers 7 bases. The V segment lost 5 bases and the J segment 5 bases; nucleotides outside the gene matches: 11. CDR1 and CDR2 from the germline V gene are MNHEY and SVGEGT. This CDR3 region has 15 residues. The chain's CDR3 is CASSVRRTSPETQYF. The DNA for the CDR3 is TGTGCCAGCAGTGTCCGGCGGACTAGTCCCGAGACCCAGTACTTC.

The chain links TRBV28 to TRBJ1-1; D is undetermined. The CDR3 runs to 14 residues. Germline V gives CDR1 MDHEN, CDR2 SYDVKM. The V end lost 3 bases, the J end lost 0 bases, and 8 bases lay between the germline ends. The CDR3 here is CASSLSVMNTEAFF. The CDR3 DNA reads TGTGCCAGCAGTTTGTCAGTGATGAACACTGAAGCTTTCTTT. Variable domain in full (rest from reference TRBV28 and TRBJ1-1): DVKVTQSSRYLVKRTGEKVFLECVQDMDHENMFWYRQDPGLGLRLIYFSYDVKMKEKGDIPEGYSVSREKKERFSLILESASTNQTSMYLCASSLSVMNTEAFFGQGTRLTVV.

The genes are TRBV28 and TRBJ1-4, with D hard to call. Germline V gene data show CDR1 as MDHEN and CDR2 as SYDVKM. The CDR3 is 13 amino acids. Trimming took 2 bases from V and 8 from J, leaving 9 bases between them. CDR3 loop: CASSLNIGEKLFF. In DNA, the CDR3 is TGTGCCAGCAGTTTAAATATCGGGGAAAAACTGTTTTTT.

This sequence joins TRBV6-2 or TRBV6-3 and TRBJ1-2; TRBD1 agrees at 9 bases. V gave up 5 bases and J gave up 4 bases; unmatched junction bases: 5. CDR3 size: 14 residues. Germline V gives CDR1 MNHEY, CDR2 SVGEGT. The CDR3 reads CASSTPGQGYGYTF. In DNA, the CDR3 is TGTGCCAGCAGTACTCCGGGACAGGGCTATGGCTACACCTTC.

The gene calls are TRBV7-9 and TRBJ1-3; tentative D call: TRBD1 (5 bases). Trimming took off 4 bases at V and 0 bases at J, with 16 bases between the two ends. Looked up from germline, CDR1 is SEHNR and CDR2 is FQNEAQ (reference sequence). The CDR3 spans 17 residues. CDR3 sequence reads: CASSSQGRSSSGNTIYF. Written as DNA, the CDR3 is TGTGCCAGCAGCTCGCAGGGTAGGTCCAGCTCTGGAAACACCATATATTTT.

The gene calls are TRBV19 and TRBJ1-1; tentatively, D is TRBD1 (5 bases). This CDR3 has 14 residues. Germline-derived CDR1 and CDR2 are LNHDA and SQIVND (reference sequence). Between the trimmed V and J ends, which lost 5 bases and 1 base, there was a span of 11 bases. For the CDR3, the DNA is TGTGCCAGTAGTCCCGGAGGGGAGAACACTGAAGCTTTCTTT. Translating gives CASSPGGENTEAFF.

The CDR3: CASSLLGTVNSPLHF. The CDR3, as DNA: TGTGCCAGCAGCCTTCTCGGGACAGTTAATTCACCCCTCCACTTT. V gene TRBV7-8 combines with J gene TRBJ1-6, with 7 bases lining up with TRBD1. The trim removed 5 bases at V and 6 bases at J, leaving 7 bases unmatched. This CDR3 comprises 15 residues. Germline CDR1 and CDR2: SGHVS and FQNEAQ.

V is TRBV27 and J is TRBJ1-1, with D perhaps TRBD1 (6 bases). V lost 5 bases and J 1 base, leaving 8 bases between the germline ends. The germline CDR1 and CDR2 sequences are MNHEY and SMNVEV (reference sequence). The CDR3 extends over 13 amino acids. The chain's CDR3 is CASSVRGNTEAFF. Written as DNA, the CDR3 is TGTGCCAGCAGTGTCAGGGGGAACACTGAAGCTTTCTTT.

This clone occurred many times. The chain is built from TRBV5-1 and TRBJ2-1; possible D gene TRBD2, 6 bases. Germline V gene lookup returns CDR1 SGHRS and CDR2 YFSETQ. The CDR3 totals 12 residues. V lost 4 bases and J lost 8, with 10 bases in between. The CDR3 sequence: CASSLTSYEQFF. The CDR3 bases are TGCGCCAGCAGCCTTACTAGCTATGAGCAGTTCTTC.

The chain has TRBV6-4 and TRBJ2-1; 11 nucleotides agree with TRBD2. Germline lookup yields CDR1 MRHNA and CDR2 SNTAGT. Trimming at V came to 0 bases and at J to 5 bases, leaving 0 bases not matched to a gene. The CDR3 runs to 15 residues. The CDR3 reads CASSDSTSGNNEQFF. DNA of the CDR3: TGTGCCAGCAGTGACTCGACTAGCGGGAACAATGAGCAGTTCTTC.

Many counts were recorded for this clone. This sample includes further DNA sequences coding for the same CDR3. V and J are TRBV6-6 and TRBJ2-3; unclear D gene. Germline CDR1 MNHNY, CDR2 SVGAGI (reference sequence). This CDR3 has 13 amino acids. Deletions cut 7 bases from V and 2 bases from J, with 10 bases between. CDR3 sequence reads: CASNRAFTDTQYF. In nucleotides, the CDR3 is TGTGCCAGCAATCGGGCTTTCACAGATACGCAGTATTTT.

The chain links TRBV5-1 to TRBJ2-1; 10 bases match TRBD2. Germline V CDR1 and CDR2: SGHRS, YFSETQ. CDR3 length: 16 residues. Unmatched junction bases numbered 8, after V lost 4 bases and J lost 4 bases. The CDR3 loop is CASSPPGLAVYNEQFF. The CDR3 nucleotides read TGCGCCAGCAGCCCCCCCGGACTAGCGGTTTACAATGAGCAGTTCTTC.

The V call is TRBV20-1, the J call TRBJ2-1, with 7 bases fitting TRBD1. In germline, CDR1 is DFQATT, CDR2 SNEGSKA (reference sequence). The ends lost 7 bases at V and 9 bases at J; junction bases unmatched: 6. This CDR3 spans 11 amino acids. The DNA for the CDR3 is TGCAGTGTCACAGGGGTGAGTGAGCAGTTCTTC. Translating gives CSVTGVSEQFF.

The J gene is TRBJ1-2, the V gene TRBV25-1; possible D gene TRBD1, 5 bases. Trimming pared 4 bases from V and 7 bases from J, leaving 13 bases between. This CDR3 is built from 13 residues. Germline CDR1 reads MGHDK; CDR2 reads SYGVNS. CDR3: CASSVQGPGGYTF. In DNA, the CDR3 is TGTGCCAGCAGTGTGCAGGGTCCAGGTGGCTACACCTTC.

The chain couples TRBV13 to TRBJ2-7; TRBD2 matches at 14 bases. The CDR3 loop spans 20 amino acids. The germline gives CDR1 PRHDT, CDR2 FYEKMQ (reference sequence). With 5 bases clipped from V and 7 bases from J, the junction kept 22 bases outside the gene matches. CDR3 coding DNA: TGTGCCAGCAGCCACCCCCCGGGACTAGCGGGGGCACCTCCCCTAGGGGAGCAGTACTTC. Residues: CASSHPPGLAGAPPLGEQYF.

This clone has a single count. The chain recombines TRBV4-3 with TRBJ2-7; tentative D call: TRBD1 (5 bases). The CDR3 spans 15 residues. V lost 0 bases, J lost 3 bases, and 12 bases lay in between. Germline V gene sequence: CDR1 LGHNA, CDR2 YSLEER. The DNA for the CDR3 is TGCGCCAGCAGCCAAGATAGTGACAGCTTCTACGAGCAGTACTTC. As protein: CASSQDSDSFYEQYF.